Sequencing of this T cell receptor beta chain was carried out in a study of lymphopenia after photon versus proton radiotherapy. This table comes from immunoSEQ multiplex PCR, and its TCRdb copy is limited to in-frame clones, with some not included. In the table there are approximately 30,000 clones, about 93% of which are singletons. This CDR3 is 15 amino acids long. Trimming removed 2 bases from V and 0 bases from J, with 8 bases in between. Germline V gives CDR1 MNHEY, CDR2 SVGAGI. Sequencing used peripheral blood, obtained from a patient treated with photon-based radiotherapy. The sequence derives from a woman aged 50 to 60 with cholangiocarcinoma. The V call is TRBV6-5, the J call TRBJ1-5, with D unclear. The CDR3 DNA reads TGTGCCAGCAGTTACGACCAGAATAGCAATCAGCCCCAGCATTTT. It yields the protein CASSYDQNSNQPQHF.